The 21 T cell receptor beta chains given below trace back to one sample, sequenced in a study of T-cell memory formation after mild COVID-19. TCRdb independently ran MiXCR on the 5' RACE reads; one entry per CDR3 protein. The data hold about 320,000 distinct CDR3 sequences, with roughly 13% observed a single time. Sequencing was done on a sample of PBMCs or a T cell subset sorted from them (not recorded which). These receptors all come from a man younger than 35 who had mild COVID-19 (a few samples of this study predate the infection). Cell type and time point are not known.

This clonotype came up a few times. The rearrangement links TRBV7-2 to TRBJ1-1; the match to TRBD1 covers 7 bases. J was trimmed by 0 bases and V by 4 bases; bases with no gene match: 2. Germline V lookup: CDR1 SGHTA, CDR2 FQGNSA. The CDR3 length is 14 residues. The CDR3 DNA follows: TGTGCCAGCAGCTGGGGGACAGTGAACACTGAAGCTTTCTTT. Protein product: CASSWGTVNTEAFF.

The V gene is TRBV9, the J gene TRBJ1-2, with TRBD1 matching over 7 bases. The length of the CDR3 is 15 residues. Per the germline V gene, CDR1 is SGDLS and CDR2 is YYNGEE. J lost 8 bases, V lost 2 bases, and 12 bases had no gene match. The CDR3 here is CASSVPPTGARGYTF. As DNA, the CDR3 is TGTGCCAGCAGCGTCCCACCCACAGGGGCACGGGGCTACACCTTC.

The chain recombines TRBV12-3 or TRBV12-4 with TRBJ1-2; 10 bases are a match to TRBD1. V dropped 1 base and J dropped 8; count of bases not matched to a gene: 10. This CDR3 region has 16 residues. For the CDR3, the DNA is TGTGCCAGCAGTTTAGGCTCTTGGGGACAGGGGATCGGCTACACCTTC. Its translation is CASSLGSWGQGIGYTF.

V gene TRBV29-1 combines with J gene TRBJ2-3; no firm D call. V lost 3 bases to trimming and J lost 4 bases, with 8 bases between them. Per the germline V gene, CDR1 is SQVTM and CDR2 is ANQGSEA. CDR3 length: 12 amino acids. The CDR3 loop reads CSVDVAADTQYF. The DNA for the CDR3 is TGCAGCGTTGACGTAGCTGCAGATACGCAGTATTTT.

This clonotype was seen more than once but under ten times. V usage is TRBV5-6 and J usage is TRBJ1-1; no firm D call. Germline V CDR1 and CDR2: SGHDT, YYEEEE. Trimming removed 5 bases at V and 1 base at J, with 12 bases between. The CDR3 is made up of 14 amino acids. CDR3 in amino acids: CASSFPPENTEAFF. CDR3 DNA sequence: TGTGCCAGCAGTTTCCCACCAGAGAACACTGAAGCTTTCTTT.

CDR3: CASSFGGLSSYEQYV. The DNA of the CDR3 is TGTGCCAGCAGCTTCGGTGGACTGAGCTCCTACGAGCAGTACGTC. The genes are TRBV7-2 and TRBJ2-7; TRBD2 might be the D (5 bases). CDR1 is SGHTA and CDR2 is FQGNSA in the germline V gene. The CDR3 runs to 15 residues. Trimming removed 3 bases at V and 0 bases at J, with 12 bases between.

This clonotype appeared a few times. The J gene is TRBJ1-5, the V gene TRBV6-5; 7 nucleotides line up with TRBD1. The CDR3 is 14 residues long. Trimming at V came to 6 bases and at J to 7 bases, leaving 9 bases not matched to a gene. Germline-derived CDR1 and CDR2 are MNHEY and SVGAGI. CDR3 nucleotide sequence: TGTGCCAGCAGGTCGCTGGAGGACAGGCAGCCCCAGCATTTT. Translated: CASRSLEDRQPQHF.

The table lists this clonotype with a few counts. The chain has TRBV6-2 or TRBV6-3 and TRBJ1-5, with no clear D. CDR1 is MNHEY, CDR2 SVGEGT, per germline. The CDR3 length is 12 residues. Trimming shortened V by 6 bases and J by 11 bases, and 14 bases separated the two germline ends. Here the CDR3 DNA reads TGTGCCAGCAGACCGACCCTCGGGTCCCAGCATTTT. This encodes CASRPTLGSQHF.

This clonotype was detected only a few times. The genes are TRBV4-1 and TRBJ2-3; the D gene could be TRBD1 or TRBD2 (5 bases each). V gave up 0 bases and J gave up 1 base, with 11 bases separating them. The germline gives CDR1 MGHRA, CDR2 YSYEKL. The CDR3 is 16 residues long. The CDR3, as DNA: TGCGCCAGCAGCCAAGATGTTCAGGGACGCACAGATACGCAGTATTTT. It encodes CASSQDVQGRTDTQYF.

V and J are TRBV9 and TRBJ2-5; D tentatively fits TRBD1 or TRBD2 (6 bases each). Germline V gives CDR1 SGDLS, CDR2 YYNGEE. The ends were cut back, 0 bases at V and 3 bases at J, with 12 bases in the middle. This CDR3 region has 15 residues. CDR3 in amino acids: CASSVAGGGKETQYF. CDR3 nucleotides: TGTGCCAGCAGCGTAGCTGGAGGGGGAAAAGAGACCCAGTACTTC.

This clonotype was observed a few times. The CDR3 DNA follows: TGTGCCAGCAGCGTAGGTCGAAATCCGCGATACGAGCAGTACTTC. It yields the protein CASSVGRNPRYEQYF. V usage is TRBV9 and J usage is TRBJ2-7; D is ambiguous. This CDR3 region has 15 residues. The germline V gene has CDR1 SGDLS and CDR2 YYNGEE. V was pared by 0 bases and J by 4 bases, with 14 bases between.

For this clonotype: A much larger clone sits a single nucleotide away, making a read error possible. CDR3 sequence reads: CASSQGAGDTQYF. The CDR3, as DNA: TGTGCCAGCAGCCAGGGGGCGGGAGATACGCAGTATTTT. This chain uses TRBV9 with TRBJ2-3, with 8 bases identical to TRBD1. The CDR3 has 13 residues. V dropped 4 bases and J dropped 5; count of bases not matched to a gene: 3. From germline, CDR1 is SGDLS and CDR2 YYNGEE.

The V call is TRBV29-1, the J call TRBJ2-3, with a tentative D call TRBD2 (6 bases). The CDR3 totals 14 residues. Trimming removed 3 bases at V and 3 bases at J, with 13 bases between. Germline V gives CDR1 SQVTM, CDR2 ANQGSEA. The CDR3 DNA reads TGCAGCGTTGAGATTAGCGGAGGAACAGATACGCAGTATTTT. This translates into CSVEISGGTDTQYF.

The V and J genes are TRBV19 and TRBJ2-3; unclear D gene. V gave up 6 bases and J gave up 6 bases, with 10 bases separating them. The CDR3 contains 12 residues. Germline loops: CDR1 LNHDA, CDR2 SQIVND (reference sequence). Here the CDR3 reads CASSPSKDTQYF. The CDR3 nucleotides read TGTGCCAGTAGCCCGTCTAAGGATACGCAGTATTTT.

The CDR3 region is CASSEGTGVTQYF. The CDR3 bases are TGTGCCAGCAGCGAGGGGACGGGAGTAACCCAGTACTTC. This chain links TRBV6-2 or TRBV6-3 with TRBJ2-5, with D possibly TRBD2 on 6 matching bases. Trimming pared 6 bases from V and 8 bases from J, leaving 16 bases between. Germline assignment: CDR1 MNHEY and CDR2 SVGEGT. The CDR3 has 13 residues.

The rearrangement links TRBV4-2 to TRBJ2-5, with D possibly matching TRBD1 (5 bases). The CDR3 is 13 residues long. Trimming pared 4 bases from V and 4 bases from J, leaving 10 bases between. Germline values: CDR1 LGHNA, CDR2 YNFKEQ. CDR3 nucleotides: TGTGCCAGCAGCCGAGCAAGGGGAGAGACCCAGTACTTC. Encoded protein: CASSRARGETQYF.

The chain links TRBV3-1 to TRBJ2-7, with D unresolved. The CDR3 is made up of 11 amino acids. The germline V gene encodes CDR1 LGHDT and CDR2 YNNKEL (reference sequence). V lost 4 bases and J lost 6, with 7 bases in between. CDR3 residues: CASSLKGEQYF. CDR3 DNA sequence: TGTGCCAGCAGCCTGAAGGGCGAGCAGTACTTC.

V gene TRBV21-1 combines with J gene TRBJ2-3; the table's D call, TRBD2, has no DNA check behind it. TRBV21-1 is assigned pseudogene status. The CDR3 totals 14 residues. The CDR3 nucleotides are TGTGCCAGCGATCGGCTACGGGGAGAAGATACGCAGTATTTT. It translates to CASDRLRGEDTQYF.

A single count supports this clonotype. The chain couples TRBV4-2 to TRBJ1-2, with D tentatively TRBD1 (6 bases). Deletions cut 0 bases from V and 4 bases from J, with 12 bases between. CDR1 and CDR2 (germline): LGHNA, YNFKEQ. The CDR3 runs to 15 residues. The CDR3 nucleotides are TGTGCCAGCAGCCAAGATAAGAACAGGGCCTATGGCTACACCTTC. Residues: CASSQDKNRAYGYTF.

The chain recombines TRBV4-3 with TRBJ2-1, with no clear D. Germline V gene data show CDR1 as LGHNA and CDR2 as YSLEER. CDR3 length: 16 residues. The ends were cut back, 0 bases at V and 0 bases at J, with 9 bases in the middle. This CDR3 reads CASSQELPSSYNEQFF. The DNA for the CDR3 is TGCGCCAGCAGCCAAGAACTCCCGAGCTCCTACAATGAGCAGTTCTTC.

This clonotype was found a few times. V usage is TRBV7-6 and J usage is TRBJ2-1; D is perhaps TRBD1 (5 bases). V lost 3 bases and J lost 6, with 12 bases in between. Looked up from germline, CDR1 is SGHVS and CDR2 is FNYEAQ. The CDR3 spans 14 residues. The CDR3 region is CASSFNDRSNEQFF. CDR3 DNA sequence: TGTGCCAGCAGCTTTAATGACAGAAGCAATGAGCAGTTCTTC.